This T cell receptor beta chain emerged from a study of blood T cell repertoires in COVID-19. The wider study: Acute and convalescent COVID-19 samples came from the United States, Italy and Spain. T cells, B-cell-depleted T cells, or PBMCs supplied cDNA or gDNA.

The CDR3 totals 11 residues. Germline assignment: CDR1 SGHKS and CDR2 YYEKEE (reference sequence). V was cut by 4 bases and J by 6 bases, with 8 bases left in between. TCRdb keeps only in-frame clones here, not all; method: immunoSEQ multiplex PCR. This table has tens of thousands of clones, over 75% appearing once. Sequencing used peripheral blood. This chain connects TRBV5-5 to TRBJ2-7; no reliable D call. The origin of this receptor is a man aged 50 or older with active COVID-19. The CDR3 loop is CASSRGPEQYF. The CDR3 DNA reads as TGTGCCAGCAGCCGCGGCCCCGAGCAGTACTTC.